The present TCR beta chain was sequenced within a study of shared clonotypes between healthy human individuals (dated by TCRdb to 2018 to 2021). Regarding the complete study: The cohort included three men and two women between 18 and 49 years of age. Per donor, three plates each were used for CD4 naive and CD4 memory, two for CD8 naive, and one for CD8 memory. To increase sequencing depth and limit assay-specific biases, TCR repertoire library preparation and sequencing were carried out by different laboratories using diverse techniques. Blood TCR repertoires of several healthy adults were deeply sequenced to estimate repertoire size and the extent of clonotype sharing between individuals. Leukapheresis yielded between about 0.85 and 10 billion PBMCs per donor.

The donors were healthy, HIV-negative adults who had no recently reported acute infections or vaccinations. Only Caucasian adults living in Nashville, Tennessee, USA were represented among the donors. The CD8 memory samples were a combination of magnetically selected CD45RO+ cells and CCR7-negative CD45RA+ effector memory (TemRA) cells. After blood collection by leukapheresis, PBMCs were isolated using Ficoll-Histopaque density gradient centrifugation and then cryopreserved in the vapor phase of liquid nitrogen. Purity and quantity of every magnetically sorted T cell population were checked by analytical flow cytometry. Genomic DNA was isolated from every sorted fraction and measured by UV absorbance on a Nanodrop 2000c. TCR CDR3 regions were amplified from genomic DNA by multiplex PCR using the deep immunoSEQ assay. Extracted genomic DNA from each cell subset was spread evenly across all wells of several immunoSEQ 96-well plates, with each plate serving as a replicate. Each replicate PCR for sorted subsets received roughly 0.2 ug genomic DNA, equal to 28,000 or so T cell genomes. Purified libraries were measured with a Qubit 3.0 fluorometer, size-checked on a Bioanalyzer 2100, and measured again with the KAPA Library Quantification kit. Every immunoSEQ 96-well plate was sequenced on a separate single-read 150-cycle Illumina NextSeq 550 flow cell. The published analysis was carried out like this. The immunoSEQ output contained only junctional sequences without quality scores, so filtering could not match that applied to full-length reads. To assign V/J genes and CDR3, sequences were annotated using PyIR, a Python wrapper for IgBLAST v1.9, with IMGT germline references. Reads were filtered out if the reads had weak V/J assignments (E-value above 1e-6), no CDR3, stop codons, out-of-frame junctions, or ambiguous translated residues. V3J clonotypes were defined as sequences sharing an identical inferred V gene, J gene, and CDR3 amino acid sequence. Percentage overlap between repertoires was computed as shared unique clonotypes divided by the size of the smaller repertoire. Three approaches were used to assess repertoire richness: RTK rarefaction, the Chao1 estimator, and Recon v2.1 estimates of unobserved clonotypes. Generation probabilities for all TCRbeta clonotypes obtained by the gDNA method from several donors were computed using OLGA. TCRdb limited this immuneACCESS table to in-frame rearrangements with V and J called. A share of clones is missing; checked studies link under half to unresolved V genes, and the rest is unexplained. The DNA gave D and trimming, while V, J and clone size come from that table. Within this sample are about 110,000 clones, with 65% to 75% of them counted one time only. The ten largest clones represent around 26% of the sample.

Regarding this clone: Its antigen is not yet known. The record has no base qualities; no much larger clone is one base away.

Paper-wide results and their limitations: Naive subsets generally had larger estimated clonotype richness than memory subsets did. Based on pairwise subsampling, the degree of clonotype sharing among donors was expected to be affected by sequencing depth. Clonotypes shared by all four sorted-subset donors showed higher generation probabilities than non-shared clonotypes. Across four donors, roughly 5.1% of naive CD4, approximately 3.6% of naive CD8, 2.3% of memory CD4, and 0.4% of memory CD8 clonotypes were shared. Sampling was restricted to blood, and TCR repertoires in tissues likely differ from the TCR repertoires found in blood. Incomplete sequencing was indicated by rarefaction of sorted-subset datasets, despite the large sequencing depth. The small number of donors limited the genetic and exposure-history diversity represented.

CDR1 and CDR2 are read off the germline V gene (reference sequence) as MNHEY and SMNVEV. V lost 5 bases and J lost 3 bases; the stretch between them is 14 bases long. The CDR3 goes from the cysteine to the phenylalanine over 14 residues. The sequence is cut down to CDR3 DNA, 42 bases in frame from base 1. The source of this sequence is a young woman in good health. The chain is made from TRBV27 and TRBJ2-7; the D gene could be either TRBD1 or TRBD2, each agreeing at 6 bases. Specimen: memory CD8+ T cells sorted from blood. The sample's cell subset or site, from its label and the paper: CD45RO+ cells pooled with CCR7-negative TemRA cells. The DNA is TGTGCCAGCAGTCCGGGGGACAAATTCTACGAGCAGTACTTC. It is translated as CASSPGDKFYEQYF.